A single sample gave rise to the 21 T cell receptor beta chains below, sequenced in a study of blood T cell repertoires in COVID-19. Repertoires were generated with immunoSEQ multiplex PCR, while TCRdb's copy carries only in-frame clones and drops some. The sample includes about 4,900 clones, 89% of them seen just once. The sample consisted of peripheral blood. Source of these receptors: a human donor in a cohort sampled during active COVID-19.

This sequence joins TRBV21-1 and TRBJ1-5; the table's D call, TRBD1, has no DNA check behind it. TRBV21-1 is labeled a pseudogene. This CDR3 has 14 residues. CDR3 in amino acids: CASRDGHPNQPQHF. For the CDR3, the DNA is TGTGCCAGCAGGGATGGACACCCTAATCAGCCCCAGCATTTT.

This chain connects TRBV5-1 to TRBJ2-3; 16 positions agree with TRBD2. V was pared by 4 bases and J by 1 base, with 6 bases of the junction left unmatched. The germline gives CDR1 SGHRS, CDR2 YFSETQ. The CDR3 is 18 residues long. CDR3 in amino acids: CASSPGTSGGVGTDTQYF. In DNA form, the CDR3 reads TGCGCCAGCAGCCCCGGGACTAGCGGGGGGGTAGGCACAGATACGCAGTATTTT.

The J gene is TRBJ2-4, the V gene TRBV6-1; D remains unclear. The CDR3 loop spans 17 amino acids. Trimming removed 1 base from V and 0 bases from J, with 13 bases in between. Germline V CDR1 and CDR2: MNHNS, SASEGT. The CDR3 sequence is CASSEVAFSLAKNIQYF. DNA for the CDR3: TGTGCCAGCAGTGAAGTGGCCTTTTCTCTAGCCAAAAACATTCAGTACTTC.

This clone was detected once. V usage is TRBV25-1 and J usage is TRBJ2-1; the match to TRBD2 covers 9 bases. CDR1 and CDR2 from the germline V gene are MGHDK and SYGVNS. The ends lost 6 bases at V and 9 bases at J; junction bases unmatched: 18. The CDR3 totals 17 residues. Written as DNA, the CDR3 is TGTGCCAGCAGCCCGTATCCGTTAGCTAGCGGGATGTTTGAGCAGTTCTTC. Protein: CASSPYPLASGMFEQFF.

The chain has TRBV19 and TRBJ1-4, with 12 bases identical to TRBD1. The CDR3 has 17 amino acids. CDR1 LNHDA and CDR2 SQIVND come from the germline V gene (reference sequence). J lost 2 bases, V lost 1 base, and 2 bases had no gene match. CDR3 sequence (DNA): TGTGCCAGTAGTATAGGCGGGACAGGGGGCACTAATGAAAAACTGTTTTTT. This gives the protein CASSIGGTGGTNEKLFF.

The J gene is TRBJ1-4, the V gene TRBV6-5, with 8 bases aligning to TRBD1. The CDR3 spans 14 residues. J gave up 5 bases and V 2 bases, and 1 base lay outside the gene matches. The germline V gene encodes CDR1 MNHEY and CDR2 SVGAGI. The CDR3 sequence is CASSYQGANEKLFF. The CDR3 DNA reads as TGTGCCAGCAGTTACCAGGGGGCAAATGAAAAACTGTTTTTT.

This clone occurred once. V usage is TRBV19 and J usage is TRBJ1-6; TRBD1 matches at 9 bases. After removal of 5 bases from V and 7 bases from J, the junction contained 6 bases not matched to a gene. Germline CDR1 is LNHDA and CDR2 is SQIVND (reference sequence). The CDR3 is 15 residues long. CDR3 loop: CASSVGGTGNSPLHF. The CDR3 DNA follows: TGTGCCAGTAGTGTCGGGGGGACAGGGAATTCACCCCTCCACTTT.

The chain links TRBV12-2 to TRBJ2-2; the table assigns TRBD2, which was not confirmed against the DNA. TRBV12-2 is annotated as a pseudogene. The CDR3 has 21 amino acids. Written as DNA, the CDR3 is TGTGCAAGTCGCTTAGTTACTAGCGGGAGGCTCCCTATGTTCGGCACCGGGGAGCTGTTTTTT. Its protein product is CASRLVTSGRLPMFGTGELFF.

The chain employs TRBV5-4 and TRBJ1-2; D ambiguous. CDR1 SGHNT and CDR2 YYREEE come from the germline V gene (reference sequence). Trimming cost V 2 bases and J 0 bases, with 8 bases left between them. This CDR3 is built from 14 residues. The DNA for the CDR3 is TGTGCCAGCAGCTTCGAGGGATCTAACTATGGCTACACCTTC. As protein: CASSFEGSNYGYTF.

V usage is TRBV11-3 and J usage is TRBJ2-1; 7 nucleotides agree with TRBD1. This CDR3 spans 18 amino acids. V trimming: 3 bases; J trimming: 3 bases; junction bases outside the gene matches: 14. Germline assignment: CDR1 SGHNT and CDR2 YENEEA. CDR3 residues: CASSFSFTEGADYNEQFF. The CDR3 DNA reads TGTGCCAGCAGCTTCTCCTTTACTGAGGGGGCAGACTACAATGAGCAGTTCTTC.

J is TRBJ1-1 and V is TRBV10-2, with unresolved D. The V and J ends lost 5 bases and 7 bases respectively, with 11 bases between them. CDR3 length equals 12 residues. CDR1 and CDR2 (germline): WSHSY, SAAADI. The DNA of the CDR3 is TGCGCCAGCAGTCTTGAACTCGGTGAAGCTTTCTTT. Translated: CASSLELGEAFF.

This chain joins TRBV5-6 and TRBJ2-7, with a tentative D call TRBD2 (7 bases). V lost 3 bases, J lost 6 bases, and 19 bases lay in between. There are 15 residues in the CDR3. Germline-derived CDR1 and CDR2 are SGHDT and YYEEEE. The CDR3 sequence: CASSSEGGPYGEQYF. The CDR3 region has the DNA TGTGCCAGCAGCTCGGAGGGGGGGCCATACGGCGAGCAGTACTTC.

V gene TRBV7-8 combines with J gene TRBJ2-1; TRBD2 might be the D (7 bases). The CDR3 is made up of 15 amino acids. CDR1 is SGHVS and CDR2 is FQNEAQ in the germline V gene. V lost 3 bases, J lost 3 bases, and 12 bases lay in between. DNA for the CDR3: TGTGCCAGCAGCTTGAGAGGGGGGGACTACAATGAGCAGTTCTTC. Translating gives CASSLRGGDYNEQFF.

The V call is TRBV18, the J call TRBJ2-3, with a tentative D call TRBD1 (6 bases). The V end lost 5 bases, the J end lost 2 bases, and 14 bases lay between the germline ends. The CDR3 runs to 15 residues. Germline loops: CDR1 KGHSH, CDR2 LQKENI. In DNA, the CDR3 is TGTGCCAGCTCATGGGAGAGGACAGACACAGATACGCAGTATTTT. Encoded protein: CASSWERTDTDTQYF.

About this clone: This CDR3 fails to terminate in the conserved phenylalanine or tryptophan, so it likely reflects a read error. The limits of the CDR3 on the DNA are not certain, so only TCRdb's listed CDR3 is given. The chain links TRBV11-3 to TRBJ1-3. Germline V gene lookup returns CDR1 SGHNT and CDR2 YENEEA. Including both end residues, the CDR3 is 9 amino acids long. CDR3 residues: CASSLGAGL.

This sequence joins TRBV4-1 and TRBJ1-6; D is ambiguous. The ends were cut back, 4 bases at V and 10 bases at J, with 23 bases in the middle. CDR1 is MGHRA and CDR2 is YSYEKL in the germline V gene. The CDR3 spans 17 residues. CDR3 protein: CASSPEGQVTLESPLHF. The CDR3 DNA reads as TGCGCCAGCAGCCCGGAGGGTCAGGTGACCTTGGAGTCACCCCTCCACTTT.

The chain employs TRBV13 and TRBJ2-7; TRBD2 agrees at 7 bases. Trimming took 4 bases from V and 0 from J; bases not matched to a gene: 0. Germline CDR1 PRHDT, CDR2 FYEKMQ (reference sequence). The CDR3 consists of 13 residues. The CDR3 spells CASSWEGSYEQYF. The CDR3 DNA follows: TGTGCCAGCAGCTGGGAGGGCTCCTACGAGCAGTACTTC.

This chain joins TRBV3-1 (or the pseudogene TRBV3-2) and TRBJ2-3; D is unresolved. In germline, CDR1 is LGHDT, CDR2 YNNKEL (reference sequence). Trimming removed 0 bases from V and 4 bases from J, with 17 bases in between. CDR3 length: 17 residues. CDR3: CASSQEAVTVMADTQYF. Here the CDR3 DNA reads TGTGCCAGCAGCCAAGAAGCCGTAACGGTAATGGCAGATACGCAGTATTTT.

The rearrangement uses TRBV9 and TRBJ2-7; the match to TRBD2 covers 8 bases. The CDR3 is 16 residues long. V lost 0 bases, J lost 0 bases, and 5 bases stayed unmatched. CDR1 is SGDLS and CDR2 is YYNGEE in the germline V gene. CDR3: CASSVGAGGPSYEQYF. CDR3 sequence (DNA): TGTGCCAGCAGCGTAGGGGCGGGGGGTCCCTCCTACGAGCAGTACTTC.

The V and J genes are TRBV7-3 and TRBJ1-2, with D perhaps matching TRBD1 (5 bases). V was trimmed by 2 bases and J by 0 bases, leaving 10 bases between them. The germline V gene encodes CDR1 SGHTA and CDR2 FQGTGA. The CDR3 has 15 amino acids. The CDR3 nucleotides are TGTGCCAGCAGCTTACTGGGGGGGTCTAACTATGGCTACACCTTC. Protein sequence: CASSLLGGSNYGYTF.

The V and J genes are TRBV5-5 and TRBJ1-1, with 11 positions matching TRBD1. Trimming took 0 bases from V and 1 from J; bases not matched to a gene: 8. There are 18 residues in the CDR3. Germline assignment: CDR1 SGHKS and CDR2 YYEKEE (reference sequence). In DNA form, the CDR3 reads TGTGCCAGCAGCTTGGCCCGGACAGGGGGCGTTCAGAACACTGAAGCTTTCTTT. Its translation: CASSLARTGGVQNTEAFF.